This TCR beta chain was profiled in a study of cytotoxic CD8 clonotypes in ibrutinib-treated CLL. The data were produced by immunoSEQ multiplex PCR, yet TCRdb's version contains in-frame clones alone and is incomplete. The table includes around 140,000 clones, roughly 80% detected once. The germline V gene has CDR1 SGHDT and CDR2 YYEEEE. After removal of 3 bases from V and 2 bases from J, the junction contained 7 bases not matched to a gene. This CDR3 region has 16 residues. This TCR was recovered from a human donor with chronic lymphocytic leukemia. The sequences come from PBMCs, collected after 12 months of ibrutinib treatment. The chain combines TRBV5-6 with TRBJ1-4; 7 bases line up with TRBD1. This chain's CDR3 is CASSSYKTGTNEKLFF. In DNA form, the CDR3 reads TGTGCCAGCAGCTCCTACAAGACAGGGACTAATGAAAAACTGTTTTTT.